This TCR beta chain derives from a study of cytomegalovirus exposure and HLA in healthy donors. Study conclusions and caveats: A list of 150 or so TCR beta chains associated with cytomegalovirus was given.

PCR used 60 Vbeta primers and 13 Jbeta primers. Clones were sequenced by immunoSEQ multiplex PCR, and TCRdb holds only the in-frame ones, with some missing. The sample totals 50,000 to 60,000 clones; its top ten clones hold almost 4%. As to this clone: As yet, its antigen is unknown.

Germline V gene sequence: CDR1 LGHNT, CDR2 FRNRAP. Trimming removed 0 bases from V and 3 bases from J; junction bases left unmatched: 7. This CDR3 comprises 17 residues. This sequence was found in a male donor in good health and CMV-seronegative. Source material: PBMCs. The chain recombines TRBV12-5 with TRBJ2-1, with 8 bases lining up with TRBD2. In DNA form, the CDR3 reads TGTGCTAGTGGTTTGGTCCCCCCGAGCGGGAGCTACAATGAGCAGTTCTTC. This encodes CASGLVPPSGSYNEQFF.